The 18 T cell receptor beta chains presented below share a single source sample, sequenced in a study of blood T cell repertoires in COVID-19. Data came from immunoSEQ multiplex PCR; TCRdb stores just in-frame clones and leaves some out. Among 110,000 or so clones listed, roughly 84% were seen once. Sequencing was carried out using peripheral blood. These receptors all stem from a woman between 70 and 85 years old who had recovered from COVID-19.

The gene calls are TRBV19 and TRBJ1-2, with TRBD1 identical over 7 bases. This CDR3 spans 13 amino acids. Losses at the gene ends were 7 bases for V and 7 bases for J; bases not matched to a gene: 9. The germline gives CDR1 LNHDA, CDR2 SQIVND (reference sequence). CDR3 loop: CASTPRDRSGYTF. CDR3 DNA sequence: TGTGCCAGTACCCCCCGGGACAGATCTGGCTACACCTTC.

V is TRBV18 and J is TRBJ2-7; maybe TRBD2 (5 bases). CDR3 length: 14 amino acids. In germline, CDR1 is KGHSH, CDR2 LQKENI. Trimming shortened V by 6 bases and J by 1 base, and 13 bases separated the two germline ends. CDR3 bases: TGTGCCAGCTCCCAAGGACTGGCTTCCTACGAGCAGTACTTC. It translates to CASSQGLASYEQYF.

This clone was detected only once. This rearrangement joins TRBV5-1 to TRBJ1-2; D remains unclear. The germline gives CDR1 SGHRS, CDR2 YFSETQ. This CDR3 region has 17 residues. V was trimmed by 0 bases and J by 2 bases, leaving 17 bases between them. CDR3: CASSLAEVARPNYGYTF. For the CDR3, the DNA is TGCGCCAGCAGCTTGGCCGAGGTAGCCCGACCAAACTATGGCTACACCTTC.

This clone was seen a handful of times. The J gene is TRBJ2-7, the V gene TRBV25-1; 7 positions agree with TRBD1. V gave up 4 bases and J gave up 6 bases; unmatched junction bases: 9. The length of the CDR3 is 14 residues. The germline V gene encodes CDR1 MGHDK and CDR2 SYGVNS. This CDR3 is CASSVTGQAIEQYF. The CDR3 DNA reads as TGTGCCAGCAGTGTAACAGGACAGGCCATCGAGCAGTACTTC.

This chain joins TRBV7-3 and TRBJ2-7; D is possibly TRBD1 (6 bases). V was shortened by 5 bases and J by 3 bases, with 14 bases between the two germline ends. The CDR3 totals 14 residues. Germline values: CDR1 SGHTA, CDR2 FQGTGA. The CDR3 loop reads CASSPGQGNYEQYF. Written as DNA, the CDR3 is TGTGCCAGCAGCCCGGGACAAGGGAACTACGAGCAGTACTTC. Full variable domain (remainder filled in from reference TRBV7-3 and TRBJ2-7): GAGVSQTPSNKVTEKGKYVELRCDPISGHTALYWYRQSLGQGPEFLIYFQGTGAADDSGLPNDRFFAVRPEGSVSTLKIQRTERGDSAVYLCASSPGQGNYEQYFGPGTRLTVT.

This sequence joins TRBV4-2 and TRBJ2-3; TRBD2 matches 15 bases. V shed 1 base and J 2 bases; nucleotides not matched to a gene: 4. This CDR3 contains 18 residues. Germline V gene sequence: CDR1 LGHNA, CDR2 YNFKEQ. Here the CDR3 DNA reads TGTGCCAGCAGCCAAGGGACTAGCGGGGGGGTTCTCACAGATACGCAGTATTTT. As protein: CASSQGTSGGVLTDTQYF.

The chain uses TRBV24-1 and TRBJ2-1; D unresolved. The CDR3 totals 16 residues. V was trimmed by 2 bases and J by 3 bases, leaving 13 bases between them. Germline values: CDR1 KGHDR, CDR2 SFDVKD. Here the CDR3 reads CATSDSRYELYNEQFF. CDR3 DNA sequence: TGTGCCACCAGTGATTCCCGATATGAGCTCTACAATGAGCAGTTCTTC.

The rearrangement joins TRBV24-1 to TRBJ1-3; TRBD1 might be the D (5 bases). The CDR3 sequence is 15 residues long. The germline V and J ends were trimmed by 6 bases and 0 bases, with 11 bases remaining between them. The germline V gene encodes CDR1 KGHDR and CDR2 SFDVKD. As DNA, the CDR3 is TGTGCCACCAGTATAGTAGACAGCTCTGGAAACACCATATATTTT. Its translation is CATSIVDSSGNTIYF.

The genes are TRBV5-1 and TRBJ2-2; D perhaps matches TRBD1 (5 bases). The length of the CDR3 is 15 residues. The ends were cut back, 1 base at V and 1 base at J, with 8 bases in the middle. Germline assignment: CDR1 SGHRS and CDR2 YFSETQ. CDR3 nucleotide sequence: TGCGCCAGCAGCTTGTACGGACAGAACACCGGGGAGCTGTTTTTT. This encodes CASSLYGQNTGELFF.

The chain carries TRBV4-3 and TRBJ1-2; TRBD1 agrees at 8 bases. The CDR3 totals 14 residues. Germline lookup yields CDR1 LGHNA and CDR2 YSLEER. The junction had 0 bases not matched to a gene; V was cut back by 3 bases and J by 0 bases. This CDR3 reads CASSQGQANYGYTF. Here the CDR3 DNA reads TGCGCCAGCAGCCAGGGACAGGCTAACTATGGCTACACCTTC.

The CDR3 region is CASSLLLGREFF. The CDR3, as DNA: TGTGCCAGTAGCCTGTTGCTAGGTCGGGAGTTCTTC. The gene calls are TRBV19 and TRBJ2-1, with no clear D. V was trimmed by 6 bases and J by 14 bases, leaving 17 bases between them. Germline V gives CDR1 LNHDA, CDR2 SQIVND (reference sequence). The CDR3 runs to 12 residues.

The chain couples TRBV28 to TRBJ2-2; the match to TRBD1 covers 9 bases. The CDR3 is 15 amino acids. CDR1 MDHEN and CDR2 SYDVKM come from the germline V gene. The junction had 8 bases not matched to a gene; V was cut back by 6 bases and J by 6 bases. The CDR3 spells CASRGPGTGSGELFF. DNA of the CDR3: TGTGCCAGCAGGGGTCCCGGGACAGGGTCCGGGGAGCTGTTTTTT.

V is TRBV5-5 and J is TRBJ2-7, with TRBD1 matching 7 bases. Germline CDR1 and CDR2: SGHKS and YYEKEE (reference sequence). CDR3 length: 14 residues. V lost 2 bases and J lost 5; bases outside the gene matches: 7. CDR3 sequence reads: CASSFGQESNEQYF. The DNA for the CDR3 is TGTGCCAGCAGCTTCGGACAGGAGTCCAACGAGCAGTACTTC.

V is TRBV10-3 and J is TRBJ2-7, with 13 bases matching TRBD2. V lost 2 bases and J lost 1; bases outside the gene matches: 2. In germline, CDR1 is ENHRY, CDR2 SYGVKD. The CDR3 has 16 residues. The CDR3 nucleotides read TGTGCCATCAGTGAGGGACTAGCGGGGGTGTCCTACGAGCAGTACTTC. The encoded protein is CAISEGLAGVSYEQYF.

The chain is built from TRBV5-1 and TRBJ1-5; possible D gene TRBD1, 5 bases. Germline-derived CDR1 and CDR2 are SGHRS and YFSETQ. This CDR3 spans 13 amino acids. The germline V and J ends were trimmed by 0 bases and 7 bases, with 8 bases remaining between them. CDR3 protein: CASSLEGPQPQHF. DNA for the CDR3: TGCGCCAGCAGCTTGGAGGGGCCCCAGCCCCAGCATTTT.

This clone was counted between two and nine times. This chain connects TRBV6-1 to TRBJ1-4, with no clear D. The CDR3 has 14 residues. The germline V and J ends were trimmed by 3 bases and 2 bases, with 7 bases remaining between them. Germline V gene lookup returns CDR1 MNHNS and CDR2 SASEGT. CDR3 loop: CASSEGSTNEKLFF. The DNA for the CDR3 is TGTGCCAGCAGTGAGGGCAGCACTAATGAAAAACTGTTTTTT.

The CDR3 bases are TGTGCCAGCAGCCCGACTAGCGGGAGGACAGATACGCAGTATTTT. Translating gives CASSPTSGRTDTQYF. The chain combines TRBV3-1 (or the pseudogene TRBV3-2) with TRBJ2-3; 13 positions agree with TRBD2. Germline V gene data show CDR1 as LGHDT and CDR2 as YNNKEL (reference sequence). Trimming at V came to 4 bases and at J to 3 bases, leaving 1 base not matched to a gene. The CDR3 is 15 amino acids.

This clone appeared a few times. The rearrangement joins TRBV18 to TRBJ2-7, with a possible D match to TRBD2 (6 bases). The CDR3 has 16 residues. Trimming stripped 3 bases from V and 2 bases from J, with 17 bases between. Germline-derived CDR1 and CDR2 are KGHSH and LQKENI. The chain's CDR3 is CASSPWDFQIAYEQYF. CDR3 in DNA: TGTGCCAGCTCACCTTGGGACTTCCAAATCGCCTACGAGCAGTACTTC.